The clone carrying this T cell receptor beta chain has a handful of counts. Its specificity is not known. This entry belongs to a study of CD8 T cells in ankylosing spondylitis. Study outcomes and limitations: Within ankylosing spondylitis blood, a TCR beta motif made up of seven to nine highly homologous variants appeared to be characteristic.

One entry per CDR3 protein results from TCRdb running MiXCR on the 5' RACE reads. This table has more than 650,000 distinct CDR3 sequences, 12% appearing once. Trimming left V 1 base short and J 2 bases short, with 3 bases between. CDR1 and CDR2 from the germline V gene are SGDLS and YYNGEE. This CDR3 comprises 13 residues. V and J are TRBV9 and TRBJ2-2; unclear D gene. This TCR was sampled from a male donor with ankylosing spondylitis. The sample taken for sequencing was blood, either unsorted or a sorted T cell fraction (not recorded which). For the CDR3, the DNA is TGTGCCAGCAGCGTAATTAACACCGGGGAGCTGTTTTTT. This sequence encodes CASSVINTGELFF.